This T cell receptor beta chain was retrieved from a study of T cells in Graves' hyperthyroidism and ophthalmopathy (dated by TCRdb to between 2017 and 2020). Background for the entire study: Peripheral blood was collected at initial diagnosis, before any treatment. Once sampling was done, hyperthyroidism patients were given methimazole at a starting dose of 30 mg daily, whereas ophthalmopathy patients were given high-dose intravenous methylprednisolone. TCR Vbeta CDR3 sequencing of 120 to 150 peripheral blood samples (over 40 ophthalmopathy, about 80 hyperthyroidism and around 17 progressor patients) is reported in the paper. The study also compared thyroid tissue and blood T-cell repertoires from roughly six Graves' hyperthyroidism patients. The roughly 94 discovery patients were randomly split 7:3 into training and test sets. An independent validation cohort of 18 to 20 hyperthyroidism patients and about 15 patients who later progressed to ophthalmopathy tested prospective prediction of ophthalmopathy. To identify TCR V-J signatures that set the groups apart, the researchers used a discovery cohort of 100 patients, made up of around 42 with Graves' ophthalmopathy and some 56 with stable Graves' hyperthyroidism.

The investigation overall reported the following: In cross-validation, a model built on a 13 V-J signature told ophthalmopathy apart from stable hyperthyroidism with approximately 91% sensitivity and approximately 81% specificity, and in testing the same model reached 80%/75%. Most expanded thyroid clonotypes (frequency above 0.001) were also detected in blood, suggesting blood repertoires may reflect thyroid immune responses. No statistical method was used to fix the sample size in advance, and group allocation was not hidden from the investigators. In validation, the model predicted progression to ophthalmopathy a median of roughly six months before onset, with around 70% sensitivity and roughly 72% specificity.

Sequences LNHDA (CDR1) and SQIVND (CDR2) are obtained from the germline V gene (reference sequence). The CDR3, from cysteine to phenylalanine, totals 15 residues. The read is trimmed to its CDR3 DNA, 45 bases read in frame from base 1. V loses 3 bases at its end and J loses 1 base; junction bases beyond the gene matches: 6. TCR beta CDR3 regions were amplified from RNA transcripts. For the first round of RT-PCR on the TCR CDR3, the HTBI primer set was used together with the Qiagen OneStep RT-PCR kit. A second multiplex PCR round built the libraries, followed by size selection and purification. Paired-end sequencing of the libraries was performed with 100 bp reads on an Illumina HiSeq2000. The paper's processing steps were these. SOAPnuke was used to process the raw data, throwing out any read that contained adapters or uncalled bases, had a mean Phred below 15, or lacked an exact constant-primer or identifier match. COPE v1.2.5 was used to merge the high-quality paired reads, and each unique nucleotide sequence was defined as a clonotype. Clonotypes were aligned to IMGT TRBV, TRBD and TRBJ reference segments using MiTCR v1.1. The analysis included only V-J combinations with a frequency above 0.0001, which together covered 99% to 99.2% of the repertoires. A TCS score was defined as the ratio of F50 (clonal expansion) to E x V (chaos), with BLOSUM62-based TCRdist applied between CDR3 peptides within each V-J. Welch's t-statistics and random forest reduced roughly 530 V-J features to roughly 13, which were used in a naive Bayes classifier (R e1071). TCRdb reworked the public reads: Q25 trimming with fastp, MiXCR clone assembly, productive beta chains retained. Rows with a matching CDR3 protein are joined into one entry that keeps the most common DNA and genes. The authors' filters were not applied to this entry. Across this sample there are some 740,000 distinct CDR3 sequences, with around 13% seen only once. Roughly a tenth of the sample is taken by the ten largest.

With respect to this clonotype: There is no known antigen for this receptor. No much larger clone exists at a distance of one base, and base qualities are not known.

Stable Graves' hyperthyroidism was defined as the absence of progression to ophthalmopathy over 18 months of follow-up. Hyperthyroidism patients were newly diagnosed, had a disease duration of under 2 months, and were aged 18 to 65 years. Exclusion was applied to patients with uncontrolled infections, other autoimmune diseases, pregnancy or lactation. Clinical symptoms, serum thyroxine and TRAb, thyroid ultrasound, and orbital computed tomography formed the basis for the diagnoses. PBMCs were separated from roughly 9.6 ml of fresh peripheral blood using Ficoll-Paque density gradient centrifugation. Total RNA was extracted with Trizol reagent, and quality was checked on an Agilent 2100 Bioanalyzer.

This receptor chain uses TRBV19 and TRBJ2-7; 7 bases in between match TRBD1. The TCR sequence derives from a woman between 18 and 29 years old with Graves' hyperthyroidism. The sequenced sample consisted of blood. The CDR3 here reads CASSIDRVASYEQYF. At the DNA level, the sequence is TGTGCCAGTAGTATCGACAGGGTAGCATCCTACGAGCAGTACTTC.